The clone carrying this TCR beta chain was recorded many times. Antigen specificity is unknown. The V gene's germline CDR1 is MDHEN and CDR2 SYDVKM. The CDR3 totals 19 residues. Losses at the gene ends were 2 bases for V and 0 bases for J; bases not matched to a gene: 13. The data derive from a study of blood T cells in healthy people across ages. Findings and limits, study-wide: Expanded clonotype shifts may have been confounded, as the donors had an unknown CMV status.

Primed by a sample-barcoded 5' primer and a J-beta primer mix, a second PCR proceeded for roughly 6 to 12 cycles. TCRdb itself ran the 5' RACE reads through MiXCR, one entry per CDR3 protein. This table holds roughly 550,000 distinct CDR3 sequences, approximately 25% found once. This sample was also put to use in a study of T cells of mothers and their children. As that report states: Added by the second PCR's M1S primer were sample barcodes and 2-4 random nucleotides.

The rearrangement links TRBV28 to TRBJ2-4; 7 bases align to TRBD2. The source of this sequence is a boy aged 5-17 years in good health. Material: blood. The CDR3 protein is CASSLGRLRGTLAKNIQYF. In nucleotides, the CDR3 is TGTGCCAGCAGTTTAGGGAGGTTGCGGGGGACCCTAGCCAAAAACATTCAGTACTTC. The variable domain in full, completed from reference TRBV28 and TRBJ2-4, reads DVKVTQSSRYLVKRTGEKVFLECVQDMDHENMFWYRQDPGLGLRLIYFSYDVKMKEKGDIPEGYSVSREKKERFSLILESASTNQTSMYLCASSLGRLRGTLAKNIQYFGAGTRLSVL.